Reported below is one TCR beta chain. This table comes from immunoSEQ multiplex PCR, and its TCRdb copy is limited to in-frame clones, with some not included. Here the sample spans under 150,000 clones, roughly 91% being singletons. This sample is part of a study of blood T cell repertoires in COVID-19. About the study: Material from acute and convalescent COVID-19 was sourced from the United States, Italy and Spain. The analysed material was cDNA or gDNA that came from T cells, B-cell-depleted T cells, or PBMCs.

CDR3 size: 14 residues. CDR1 is LGHDT, CDR2 YNNKEL, per germline (reference sequence). Trimming stripped 3 bases from V and 9 bases from J, with 15 bases between. The sequencing input was peripheral blood. The source of this sequence is a human donor in a cohort sampled during active COVID-19. This chain connects TRBV3-1 (or the pseudogene TRBV3-2) to TRBJ2-1; D is undetermined. The CDR3 region is CASSQGVVGSEQFF. The CDR3 DNA sequence: TGTGCCAGCAGCCAGGGCGTCGTGGGCAGTGAGCAGTTCTTC.